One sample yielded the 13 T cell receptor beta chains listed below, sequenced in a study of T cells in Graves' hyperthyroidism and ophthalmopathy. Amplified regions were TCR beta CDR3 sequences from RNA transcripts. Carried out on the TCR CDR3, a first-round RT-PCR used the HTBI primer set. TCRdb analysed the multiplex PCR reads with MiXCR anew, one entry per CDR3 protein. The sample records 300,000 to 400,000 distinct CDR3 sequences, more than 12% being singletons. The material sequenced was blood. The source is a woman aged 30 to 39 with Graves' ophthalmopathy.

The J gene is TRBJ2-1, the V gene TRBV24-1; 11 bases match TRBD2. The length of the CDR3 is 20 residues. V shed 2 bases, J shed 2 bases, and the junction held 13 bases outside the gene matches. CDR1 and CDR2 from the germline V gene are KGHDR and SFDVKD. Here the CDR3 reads CATSDWASGGLRRPYNEQFF. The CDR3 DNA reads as TGTGCCACCAGTGATTGGGCTAGCGGGGGGTTACGGCGTCCCTACAATGAGCAGTTCTTC.

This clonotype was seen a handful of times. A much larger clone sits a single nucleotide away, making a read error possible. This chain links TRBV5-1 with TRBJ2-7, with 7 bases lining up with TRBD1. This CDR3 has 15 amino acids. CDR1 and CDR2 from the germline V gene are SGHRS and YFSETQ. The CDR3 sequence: CASGFAGTATYEQYF. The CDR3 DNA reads TGCGCCAGCGGCTTTGCCGGGACAGCGACCTACGAGCAGTACTTC. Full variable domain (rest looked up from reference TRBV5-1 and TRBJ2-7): KAGVTQTPRYLIKTRGQQVTLSCSPISGHRSVSWYQQTPGQGLQFLFEYFSETQRNKGNFPGRFSGRQFSNSRSEMNVSTLELGDSALYLCASGFAGTATYEQYFGPGTRLTVT.

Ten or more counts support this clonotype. CDR3 sequence (DNA): TGCAGTGCTAGACCTTTTCAGGGCAACACCGGGGAGCTGTTTTTT. This codes for CSARPFQGNTGELFF. The chain employs TRBV20-1 and TRBJ2-2; D perhaps matches TRBD1 (5 bases). The CDR3 covers 15 residues. Trimming removed 2 bases from V and 2 bases from J, with 12 bases in between. CDR1 DFQATT and CDR2 SNEGSKA come from the germline V gene (reference sequence).

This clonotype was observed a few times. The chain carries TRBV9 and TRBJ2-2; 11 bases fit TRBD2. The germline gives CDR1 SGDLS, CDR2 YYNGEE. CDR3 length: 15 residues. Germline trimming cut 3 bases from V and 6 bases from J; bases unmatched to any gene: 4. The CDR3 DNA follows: TGTGCCAGCAGCGCGACTAGCGGGATCCCCGGGGAGCTGTTTTTT. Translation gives CASSATSGIPGELFF.

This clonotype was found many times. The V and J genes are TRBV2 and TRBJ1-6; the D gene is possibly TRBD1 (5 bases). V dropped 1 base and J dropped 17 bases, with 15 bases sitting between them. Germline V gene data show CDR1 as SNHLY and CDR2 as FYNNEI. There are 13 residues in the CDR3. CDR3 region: CASSEERGGRVHF. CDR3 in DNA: TGTGCCAGCAGTGAAGAGCGTGGAGGCAGGGTCCACTTT.

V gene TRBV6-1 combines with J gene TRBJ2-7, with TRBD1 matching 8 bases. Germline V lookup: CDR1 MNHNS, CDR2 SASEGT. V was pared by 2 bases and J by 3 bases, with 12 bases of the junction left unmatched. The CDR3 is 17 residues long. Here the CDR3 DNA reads TGTGCCAGCAGTGAACCCACCGGGACAGGTGGCGGCTACGAGCAGTACTTC. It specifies CASSEPTGTGGGYEQYF.

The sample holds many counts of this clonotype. This chain's CDR3 is CASSFGTGTRNTEAFF. The CDR3 region has the DNA TGCGCCAGCAGCTTTGGCACCGGGACAAGGAACACTGAAGCTTTCTTT. The V and J genes are TRBV5-1 and TRBJ1-1; weak D call: TRBD1 (6 bases). V lost 2 bases to trimming and J lost 1 base, with 15 bases between them. CDR1 is SGHRS and CDR2 is YFSETQ in the germline V gene. The CDR3 is 16 amino acids.

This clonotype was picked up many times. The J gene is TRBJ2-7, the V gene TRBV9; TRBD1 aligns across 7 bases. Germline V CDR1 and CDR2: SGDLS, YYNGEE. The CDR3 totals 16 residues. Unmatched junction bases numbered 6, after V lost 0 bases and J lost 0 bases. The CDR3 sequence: CASSVALGTASYEQYF. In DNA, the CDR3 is TGTGCCAGCAGCGTAGCCCTGGGGACAGCCTCCTACGAGCAGTACTTC.

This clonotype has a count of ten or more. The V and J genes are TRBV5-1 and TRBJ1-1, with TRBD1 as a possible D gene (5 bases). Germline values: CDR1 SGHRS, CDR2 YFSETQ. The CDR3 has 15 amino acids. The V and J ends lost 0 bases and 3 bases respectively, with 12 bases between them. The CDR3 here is CASSLGDLRDTEAFF. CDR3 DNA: TGCGCCAGCAGCTTGGGGGACTTAAGGGACACTGAAGCTTTCTTT.

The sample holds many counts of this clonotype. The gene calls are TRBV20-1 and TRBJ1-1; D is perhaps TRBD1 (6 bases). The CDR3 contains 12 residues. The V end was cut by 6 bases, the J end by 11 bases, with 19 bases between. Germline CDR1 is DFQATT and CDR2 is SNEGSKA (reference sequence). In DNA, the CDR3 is TGCAGTGCGCACACAGGGTATGACGCTGCTTTCTTT. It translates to CSAHTGYDAAFF.

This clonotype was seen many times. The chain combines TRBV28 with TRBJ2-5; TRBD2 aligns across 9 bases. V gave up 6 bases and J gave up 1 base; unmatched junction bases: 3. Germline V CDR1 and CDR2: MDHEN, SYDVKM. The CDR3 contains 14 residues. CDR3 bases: TGTGCCAGCAGGGATAGCGGGGGCCAAGAGACCCAGTACTTC. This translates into CASRDSGGQETQYF.

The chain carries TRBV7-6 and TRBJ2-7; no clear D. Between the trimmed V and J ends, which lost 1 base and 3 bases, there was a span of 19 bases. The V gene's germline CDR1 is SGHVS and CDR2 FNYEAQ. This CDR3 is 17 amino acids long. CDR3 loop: CASSLGGPPITYYEQYF. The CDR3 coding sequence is TGTGCCAGCAGCTTAGGCGGACCTCCGATCACCTACTACGAGCAGTACTTC.

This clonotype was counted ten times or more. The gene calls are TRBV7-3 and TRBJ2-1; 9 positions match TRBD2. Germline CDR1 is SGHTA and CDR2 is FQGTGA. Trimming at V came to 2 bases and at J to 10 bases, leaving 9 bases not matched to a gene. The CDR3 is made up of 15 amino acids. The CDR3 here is CASSLGSSGDREQFF. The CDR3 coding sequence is TGTGCCAGCAGCTTAGGGTCTAGCGGGGATCGGGAGCAGTTCTTC.